One sample yielded the 30 T cell receptor beta chains listed below, sequenced in a study of T-cell memory formation after mild COVID-19. TCRdb reprocessed the 5' RACE reads with MiXCR, giving one entry per CDR3 protein. The top ten hold around a fifth of the sample, which has 300,000 to 350,000 distinct CDR3 sequences, 15% to 20% seen once. The sequenced sample was PBMCs or a T cell subset sorted from them (not recorded which). All receptors come from a man aged 18-30 years who had mild COVID-19 (a few samples of this study predate the infection). Cell type and time point are not known.

This clonotype was seen a few times. The chain couples TRBV27 to TRBJ2-7; D call uncertain. Trimming left V 2 bases short and J 0 bases short, with 17 bases between. The germline V gene encodes CDR1 MNHEY and CDR2 SMNVEV (reference sequence). The CDR3 has 17 residues. CDR3 residues: CASSLSPARGSSYEQYF. The CDR3 bases are TGTGCCAGCAGTTTAAGCCCCGCACGCGGCAGCTCCTACGAGCAGTACTTC.

In its sample, this clonotype was seen a few times. The V gene is TRBV6-5, the J gene TRBJ2-2, with 11 bases that match TRBD2. Germline V gene sequence: CDR1 MNHEY, CDR2 SVGAGI. The CDR3 is 16 amino acids. The V gene end was trimmed by 2 bases and the J gene end by 4 bases; junction bases not matched to a gene: 3. Written as DNA, the CDR3 is TGTGCCAGCAGTTACGGTAGCGGGGGGGTCACCGGGGAGCTGTTTTTT. It is translated as CASSYGSGGVTGELFF.

This clonotype was seen ten or more times. The J gene is TRBJ1-4, the V gene TRBV7-2; 7 positions match TRBD1. Germline assignment: CDR1 SGHTA and CDR2 FQGNSA. The CDR3 runs to 15 residues. V dropped 5 bases and J dropped 5; count of bases not matched to a gene: 8. CDR3 nucleotide sequence: TGTGCCAGCAGCCCAAACAGGGGATTCAATGAAAAACTGTTTTTT. This sequence encodes CASSPNRGFNEKLFF. The full variable domain, with the rest looked up from reference TRBV7-2 and TRBJ1-4, is GAGVSQSPSNKVTEKGKDVELRCDPISGHTALYWYRQSLGQGLEFLIYFQGNSAPDKSGLPSDRFSAERTGGSVSTLTIQRTQQEDSAVYLCASSPNRGFNEKLFFGSGTQLSVL.

This chain links TRBV6-5 with TRBJ1-1; 10 nucleotides match TRBD1. Looked up from germline, CDR1 is MNHEY and CDR2 is SVGAGI. The CDR3 sequence is 16 residues long. V lost 1 base to trimming and J lost 1 base; unmatched junction nucleotides: 3. The CDR3 bases are TGTGCCAGCAGTTACTTGGGACAGGGGAAGAACACTGAAGCTTTCTTT. Its protein product is CASSYLGQGKNTEAFF.

The chain has TRBV28 and TRBJ2-5; D unclear. Germline assignment: CDR1 MDHEN and CDR2 SYDVKM. This CDR3 has 12 residues. V lost 5 bases and J lost 4, with 8 bases in between. CDR3 coding DNA: TGTGCCAGCAGTGCAAATCGAGAGACCCAGTACTTC. This gives the protein CASSANRETQYF.

The chain employs TRBV5-1 and TRBJ2-1, with D maybe TRBD1 (6 bases). Per germline, CDR1 SGHRS and CDR2 YFSETQ. The CDR3 sequence is 16 residues long. V dropped 4 bases and J dropped 4 bases, with 18 bases sitting between them. The CDR3 spells CASSLVAGAGYNEQFF. The CDR3 nucleotides read TGCGCCAGCAGCCTGGTGGCAGGGGCTGGTTACAATGAGCAGTTCTTC. Combining the CDR3 with reference TRBV5-1 and TRBJ2-1 gives the whole variable domain KAGVTQTPRYLIKTRGQQVTLSCSPISGHRSVSWYQQTPGQGLQFLFEYFSETQRNKGNFPGRFSGRQFSNSRSEMNVSTLELGDSALYLCASSLVAGAGYNEQFFGPGTRLTVL.

This clonotype was recorded a few times. The chain joins TRBV5-4 to TRBJ2-6; D gene uncertain. V lost 6 bases and J lost 4, with 8 bases in between. The CDR3 has 13 amino acids. Looked up from germline, CDR1 is SGHNT and CDR2 is YYREEE (reference sequence). The CDR3 nucleotides read TGTGCCAGCAAGGGCTCCGGGGCCAACGTCCTGACTTTC. Protein sequence: CASKGSGANVLTF.

A note on this clonotype: The junction does not match germline at one end; this may be a read error. The chain employs TRBV7-2 and TRBJ2-5; 7 bases are a match to TRBD1. CDR3 length: 15 residues. CDR1 SGHTA and CDR2 FQGNSA come from the germline V gene. Here the CDR3 DNA reads TGTGCCAGCAGCTTAGACAGGGGCTTACAAGTGACCCAGTACTTC. Translating gives CASSLDRGLQVTQYF. Combining the CDR3 with reference TRBV7-2 and TRBJ2-5 gives the whole variable domain GAGVSQSPSNKVTEKGKDVELRCDPISGHTALYWYRQSLGQGLEFLIYFQGNSAPDKSGLPSDRFSAERTGGSVSTLTIQRTQQEDSAVYLCASSLDRGLQVTQYFGPGTRLLVL.

This chain joins TRBV12-3 or TRBV12-4 and TRBJ1-1; TRBD1 agrees at 8 bases. This CDR3 has 14 amino acids. The junction had 6 bases not matched to a gene; V was cut back by 6 bases and J by 3 bases. CDR3 DNA: TGTGCCAGCAGGAGAATGGACAGGGACACTGAAGCTTTCTTT. This sequence encodes CASRRMDRDTEAFF.

V gene TRBV5-1 combines with J gene TRBJ2-7, with 8 nucleotides matching TRBD1. Germline CDR1 SGHRS, CDR2 YFSETQ. This CDR3 spans 15 amino acids. Trimming at V came to 5 bases and at J to 2 bases, leaving 9 bases not matched to a gene. Written as DNA, the CDR3 is TGCGCCAGCAGTTCCTTGGGGACAGGCACCTACGAGCAGTACTTC. Its translation: CASSSLGTGTYEQYF.

This clonotype was detected a few times. This chain joins TRBV29-1 and TRBJ2-3; D is uncertain. CDR1 is SQVTM and CDR2 is ANQGSEA in the germline V gene. The CDR3 is 12 residues long. The ends were cut back, 2 bases at V and 5 bases at J, with 8 bases in the middle. The CDR3 reads CSVERYGDTQYF. CDR3 nucleotide sequence: TGCAGCGTTGAACGATACGGAGATACGCAGTATTTT.

This sequence joins TRBV6-6 and TRBJ2-3, with D possibly matching TRBD2 (5 bases). This CDR3 is 14 amino acids long. The V end lost 3 bases, the J end lost 6 bases, and 13 bases lay between the germline ends. Germline CDR1 is MNHNY and CDR2 is SVGAGI (reference sequence). CDR3 sequence (DNA): TGTGCCAGCAGTTATGCTAGTCCGGGGGATACGCAGTATTTT. Translating gives CASSYASPGDTQYF.

The gene calls are TRBV12-3 or TRBV12-4 and TRBJ2-5; weak D call: TRBD1 (6 bases). This CDR3 comprises 16 residues. Trimming cost V 6 bases and J 1 base, with 18 bases left between them. The DNA for the CDR3 is TGTGCCAGCAGCCCTCGTGAGGGGGAAACCCAAGAGACCCAGTACTTC. Its translation is CASSPREGETQETQYF.

This clonotype was observed a handful of times. V gene TRBV29-1 combines with J gene TRBJ2-7, with D possibly matching TRBD2 (6 bases). There are 13 residues in the CDR3. V lost 5 bases and J 7 bases, leaving 18 bases between the germline ends. Germline CDR1 reads SQVTM; CDR2 reads ANQGSEA. The CDR3 nucleotides are TGCAGCGTTTGGGGGGACTCCCGTCCGGAGCAGTACTTC. Encoded protein: CSVWGDSRPEQYF.

V is TRBV7-3 and J is TRBJ2-6; weak D call: TRBD2 (6 bases). V was pared by 6 bases and J by 0 bases, with 15 bases between. Looked up from germline, CDR1 is SGHTA and CDR2 is FQGTGA. The CDR3 loop spans 17 amino acids. Here the CDR3 DNA reads TGTGCCAGCAGTGGTCCGGAGGGGCTCTCTGGGGCCAACGTCCTGACTTTC. Protein sequence: CASSGPEGLSGANVLTF.

This chain uses TRBV6-6 with TRBJ2-5, with D perhaps TRBD1 or TRBD2 (6 bases each). The length of the CDR3 is 11 residues. Germline V gene sequence: CDR1 MNHNY, CDR2 SVGAGI (reference sequence). The V end was cut by 11 bases, the J end by 4 bases, with 11 bases between. The CDR3 reads CAGGQAETQYF. Written as DNA, the CDR3 is TGTGCCGGGGGGCAGGCAGAGACCCAGTACTTC.

The CDR3 loop is CASSIDSYNQPQHF. In DNA, the CDR3 is TGTGCCAGCAGCATAGACAGCTACAATCAGCCCCAGCATTTT. V is TRBV7-2 and J is TRBJ1-5, with D possibly matching TRBD1 (5 bases). Trimming shortened V by 5 bases and J by 3 bases, and 11 bases separated the two germline ends. CDR3 length: 14 amino acids. The germline gives CDR1 SGHTA, CDR2 FQGNSA.

The rearrangement uses TRBV28 and TRBJ2-2; 10 nucleotides agree with TRBD2. The CDR3 covers 16 residues. Germline loops: CDR1 MDHEN, CDR2 SYDVKM. J was trimmed by 5 bases and V by 2 bases; bases with no gene match: 5. The CDR3 loop reads CASSLISSGGTGELFF. CDR3 DNA: TGTGCCAGCAGTTTAATCTCTAGCGGGGGAACCGGGGAGCTGTTTTTT.

The chain couples TRBV6-6 to TRBJ2-3, with D unclear. Trimming removed 5 bases from V and 1 base from J, with 19 bases in between. The length of the CDR3 is 17 residues. The germline V gene has CDR1 MNHNY and CDR2 SVGAGI (reference sequence). CDR3 nucleotide sequence: TGTGCCAGCAGTCCCCCGCGGCAGGCTATGGGCACAGATACGCAGTATTTT. Its translation: CASSPPRQAMGTDTQYF.

This clonotype turned up a few times. J is TRBJ2-1 and V is TRBV29-1; D not resolved. The CDR3 has 11 amino acids. From germline, CDR1 is SQVTM and CDR2 ANQGSEA. Trimming took 2 bases from V and 7 from J, leaving 6 bases between them. The CDR3 sequence is CSVELGNEQFF. Written as DNA, the CDR3 is TGCAGCGTTGAACTTGGGAATGAGCAGTTCTTC.

V gene TRBV7-6 combines with J gene TRBJ2-3, with 8 bases lining up with TRBD2. This CDR3 has 16 amino acids. Germline loops: CDR1 SGHVS, CDR2 FNYEAQ. The trim removed 5 bases at V and 2 bases at J, leaving 9 bases unmatched. The CDR3 bases are TGTGCCAGCAGCCGCGCCGGGCGGGGGGACACAGATACGCAGTATTTT. Translation: CASSRAGRGDTDTQYF.

The chain recombines TRBV7-3 with TRBJ2-2; D call uncertain. The V gene lost 2 bases and the J gene lost 6 bases, with 4 bases spanning the gap. Germline V gene data show CDR1 as SGHTA and CDR2 as FQGTGA. The CDR3 contains 12 residues. The CDR3 bases are TGTGCCAGCAGCTTATTTCCCGGGGAGCTGTTTTTT. Protein product: CASSLFPGELFF.

This clonotype came up a few times. The J gene is TRBJ2-1, the V gene TRBV7-9; D ambiguous. CDR1 is SEHNR and CDR2 is FQNEAQ in the germline V gene (reference sequence). V gave up 5 bases and J gave up 8 bases, with 13 bases separating them. The length of the CDR3 is 13 residues. This CDR3 reads CASSPDRNYEQFF. CDR3 nucleotides: TGTGCCAGCAGCCCGGACCGGAACTATGAGCAGTTCTTC.

The gene calls are TRBV6-5 and TRBJ1-1; a possible D gene is TRBD1 (5 bases). Trimming cost V 6 bases and J 5 bases, with 16 bases left between them. Germline assignment: CDR1 MNHEY and CDR2 SVGAGI. The CDR3 covers 14 residues. The CDR3 coding sequence is TGTGCCAGCAGCGCAGGGAGTAGTGGTACTGAAGCTTTCTTT. Amino acid sequence: CASSAGSSGTEAFF.

The chain combines TRBV7-2 with TRBJ1-2, with unresolved D. V was shortened by 1 base and J by 0 bases, with 9 bases between the two germline ends. Germline CDR1 is SGHTA and CDR2 is FQGNSA. The CDR3 has 15 residues. CDR3 sequence: CASSLVSQTNYGYTF. DNA of the CDR3: TGTGCCAGCAGCTTAGTATCACAGACTAACTATGGCTACACCTTC.

The sample holds a few counts of this clonotype. The chain employs TRBV7-9 and TRBJ1-5; D may be TRBD1 (5 bases). The germline CDR1 and CDR2 sequences are SEHNR and FQNEAQ (reference sequence). V was clipped by 6 bases and J by 5 bases, with 8 bases between them. The CDR3 spans 12 residues. This CDR3 reads CASSSGYQPQHF. CDR3 sequence (DNA): TGTGCCAGCAGTTCAGGGTATCAGCCCCAGCATTTT.

This clonotype was seen only a few times. The chain uses TRBV7-9 and TRBJ2-5, with TRBD1 identical over 7 bases. Germline loops: CDR1 SEHNR, CDR2 FQNEAQ (reference sequence). V lost 5 bases to trimming and J lost 5 bases; unmatched junction nucleotides: 11. This CDR3 region has 15 residues. This chain's CDR3 is CASSLLTGRVETQYF. CDR3 sequence (DNA): TGTGCCAGCAGCCTACTGACAGGGCGGGTGGAGACCCAGTACTTC.

The chain employs TRBV5-5 and TRBJ1-1; D gene ambiguous. Deletions cut 0 bases from V and 4 bases from J, with 13 bases between. There are 15 residues in the CDR3. Germline lookup yields CDR1 SGHKS and CDR2 YYEKEE (reference sequence). The CDR3 DNA is TGTGCCAGCAGCTTGGAGCACAAACGGGTCACTGAAGCTTTCTTT. Protein: CASSLEHKRVTEAFF.

The V and J genes are TRBV7-2 and TRBJ2-3; TRBD2 agrees at 14 bases. The CDR3 spans 16 residues. Germline V CDR1 and CDR2: SGHTA, FQGNSA. V was pared by 3 bases and J by 5 bases, with 4 bases of the junction left unmatched. The CDR3 coding sequence is TGTGCCAGCAGCTTGGCCGGACTAGCGGGGGGAGATACGCAGTATTTT. The encoded protein is CASSLAGLAGGDTQYF.

This clonotype has a handful of counts. The V gene is TRBV7-2, the J gene TRBJ2-5; 9 positions match TRBD1. The germline V gene has CDR1 SGHTA and CDR2 FQGNSA. Unmatched junction bases numbered 5, after V lost 5 bases and J lost 1 base. The CDR3 sequence is 15 residues long. The CDR3 region is CASSRTGAFQETQYF. CDR3 DNA: TGTGCCAGCAGCCGGACAGGGGCCTTCCAAGAGACCCAGTACTTC.